The clone carrying this T cell receptor (beta chain) was counted once. This record comes from a study of T cells after yellow fever vaccination. Turning to the study itself: SMART-Seq v4 Ultra Low Input prepared libraries from low-cell fractions.

The CDR3 covers 17 residues. Germline V lookup: CDR1 SGDLS, CDR2 YYNGEE. V lost 0 bases and J lost 3; bases outside the gene matches: 6. UMIs were added to TCR cDNA along with a universal primer site when it was made by 5'RACE template switching. Via MiXCR, TCRdb re-called the 5' RACE reads, giving one row per CDR3 protein. Here the sample spans hundreds of thousands of distinct CDR3 sequences, 12% being singletons. This TCR derives from a man aged 25-40 years who received the YFV17D yellow fever vaccine. Sequenced material: PBMCs, taken on the day of the yellow fever booster vaccination. The rearrangement links TRBV9 to TRBJ2-2, with 9 bases aligning to TRBD1. CDR3 in DNA: TGTGCCAGCAGCGTAGCCCCGAGACAGGGGGACACCGGGGAGCTGTTTTTT. Amino acids: CASSVAPRQGDTGELFF. Looking up the rest from reference TRBV9 and TRBJ2-2 gives the full variable domain: DSGVTQTPKHLITATGQRVTLRCSPRSGDLSVYWYQQSLDQGLQFLIQYYNGEERAKGNILERFSAQQFPDLHSELNLSSLELGDSALYFCASSVAPRQGDTGELFFGEGSRLTVL.